The 21 T cell receptor beta chains given below trace back to one sample, sequenced in a study of blood T cell repertoires in COVID-19. Measured with immunoSEQ multiplex PCR; TCRdb has only the in-frame clones, and not every one. Here the sample spans about 200,000 clones, 65% to 90% being singletons. Sequenced input: peripheral blood. The receptor set was obtained from a human donor in a cohort sampled during active COVID-19.

A few counts support this clone. The chain combines TRBV28 with TRBJ1-1; no reliable D call. The CDR3 totals 13 residues. Germline V lookup: CDR1 MDHEN, CDR2 SYDVKM. V was pared by 8 bases and J by 2 bases, with 12 bases between. CDR3 residues: CASGLGRNTEAFF. The CDR3 DNA reads TGTGCCAGCGGCCTAGGTAGAAACACTGAAGCTTTCTTT.

This clone was detected only once. The chain uses TRBV28 and TRBJ1-2; D perhaps matches TRBD1 (6 bases). V lost 4 bases, J lost 5 bases, and 11 bases lay in between. Germline lookup yields CDR1 MDHEN and CDR2 SYDVKM. The CDR3 runs to 13 residues. CDR3 amino acids: CASSSTQGYGYTF. For the CDR3, the DNA is TGTGCCAGCAGTTCTACGCAGGGGTATGGCTACACCTTC.

Only a few counts were recorded for this clone. The rearrangement links TRBV4-2 to TRBJ1-2; TRBD1 matches 7 bases. The CDR3 loop spans 16 amino acids. The V gene's germline CDR1 is LGHNA and CDR2 YNFKEQ. The V gene end was trimmed by 0 bases and the J gene end by 2 bases; junction bases not matched to a gene: 6. CDR3 in amino acids: CASSQDTAGGNYGYTF. DNA for the CDR3: TGTGCCAGCAGCCAAGATACGGCAGGGGGAAACTATGGCTACACCTTC.

The rearrangement joins TRBV5-1 to TRBJ2-7; possibly TRBD1 for D (6 bases). Germline V gene data show CDR1 as SGHRS and CDR2 as YFSETQ. V gave up 2 bases and J gave up 7 bases, with 13 bases separating them. There are 13 residues in the CDR3. CDR3 residues: CASSFLIGGEQYF. The CDR3 DNA follows: TGCGCCAGCAGCTTTCTAATAGGGGGAGAGCAGTACTTC.

V is TRBV7-2 and J is TRBJ1-1; 9 nucleotides line up with TRBD1. This CDR3 is built from 14 residues. The V segment lost 7 bases and the J segment 6 bases; nucleotides outside the gene matches: 9. Germline CDR1 SGHTA, CDR2 FQGNSA. The CDR3 sequence: CASKPDRGWSEAFF. For the CDR3, the DNA is TGTGCCAGCAAGCCCGACAGGGGGTGGTCTGAAGCTTTCTTT.

This rearrangement joins TRBV5-1 to TRBJ1-1, with 8 bases matching TRBD1. Germline lookup yields CDR1 SGHRS and CDR2 YFSETQ. This CDR3 has 15 residues. V was pared by 4 bases and J by 3 bases, with 8 bases of the junction left unmatched. This CDR3 reads CASSGRGQGDTEAFF. The CDR3 DNA sequence: TGCGCCAGCAGCGGGAGAGGACAGGGCGACACTGAAGCTTTCTTT.

The chain joins TRBV12-5 to TRBJ2-1, with D possibly being TRBD2 (6 bases). The CDR3 has 15 amino acids. Trimming stripped 0 bases from V and 3 bases from J, with 9 bases between. CDR1 is LGHNT and CDR2 is FRNRAP in the germline V gene. CDR3 bases: TGTGCTAGTGGTTTGGTGTCGGGACTCTACAATGAGCAGTTCTTC. It codes for CASGLVSGLYNEQFF.

This clone was picked up one time. The chain links TRBV15 to TRBJ2-4, with D maybe TRBD1 (6 bases). CDR1 LNHNV and CDR2 YYDKDF come from the germline V gene (reference sequence). Trimming pared 2 bases from V and 5 bases from J, leaving 19 bases between. CDR3 length equals 17 residues. In DNA, the CDR3 is TGTGCCACCAGCAGAATTGGACCAAGGACAGAGGAAAACATTCAGTACTTC. This encodes CATSRIGPRTEENIQYF.

The CDR3 DNA sequence: TGCGCCAGCCCTCAACCCGGGACTAGCGGGACTTTCTCTTGGGAGCAGTACTTC. Translated, it gives CASPQPGTSGTFSWEQYF. The rearrangement links TRBV4-1 to TRBJ2-7, with TRBD2 matching over 13 bases. This CDR3 spans 18 amino acids. V dropped 8 bases and J dropped 7; count of bases not matched to a gene: 20. Looked up from germline, CDR1 is MGHRA and CDR2 is YSYEKL.

J is TRBJ2-1 and V is TRBV6-5; unclear D gene. V was cut by 2 bases and J by 8 bases, with 10 bases left in between. This CDR3 is built from 13 residues. In germline, CDR1 is MNHEY, CDR2 SVGAGI. The CDR3 coding sequence is TGTGCCAGCAGTTACCCGACAAGTCATGAGCAGTTCTTC. Residues: CASSYPTSHEQFF.

This clone was observed a single time. The chain is built from TRBV6-5 and TRBJ1-2; TRBD1 matches at 8 bases. Germline trimming cut 6 bases from V and 4 bases from J; bases unmatched to any gene: 10. Germline values: CDR1 MNHEY, CDR2 SVGAGI. There are 15 residues in the CDR3. CDR3 protein: CASSQTSGTGYGYTF. In DNA form, the CDR3 reads TGTGCCAGCAGCCAGACCTCCGGGACAGGCTATGGCTACACCTTC.

The chain joins TRBV19 to TRBJ1-1, with TRBD1 matching over 7 bases. The CDR3 totals 14 residues. V lost 6 bases to trimming and J lost 0 bases; unmatched junction nucleotides: 4. The germline CDR1 and CDR2 sequences are LNHDA and SQIVND (reference sequence). The CDR3 loop is CASREGQMNTEAFF. CDR3 DNA: TGTGCCAGTAGGGAGGGACAGATGAACACTGAAGCTTTCTTT.

In its sample, this clone was seen a few times. The chain combines TRBV9 with TRBJ1-3; D is unclear. In germline, CDR1 is SGDLS, CDR2 YYNGEE. This CDR3 has 15 residues. The germline V and J ends were trimmed by 4 bases and 2 bases, with 13 bases remaining between them. For the CDR3, the DNA is TGTGCCAGCAGCCCGAGGGAGCTAGCTGGAAACACCATATATTTT. This translates into CASSPRELAGNTIYF.

J is TRBJ2-7 and V is TRBV18; TRBD2 matches at 7 bases. The ends lost 4 bases at V and 1 base at J; junction bases unmatched: 10. The CDR3 totals 16 residues. Germline V lookup: CDR1 KGHSH, CDR2 LQKENI. The CDR3 protein is CASSLDSGRSSYEQYF. DNA of the CDR3: TGTGCCAGCTCACTCGATTCCGGGAGGAGTTCCTACGAGCAGTACTTC.

The V gene is TRBV19, the J gene TRBJ2-7; D is possibly TRBD1 (5 bases). V was trimmed by 4 bases and J by 2 bases, leaving 9 bases between them. The CDR3 is 13 residues long. CDR1 LNHDA and CDR2 SQIVND come from the germline V gene (reference sequence). The CDR3 nucleotides are TGTGCCAGTAGTAAGGCAGGGACCTACGAGCAGTACTTC. It encodes CASSKAGTYEQYF.

This clone was detected a few times. This sequence joins TRBV5-1 and TRBJ2-7, with 8 bases aligning to TRBD1. Losses at the gene ends were 0 bases for V and 4 bases for J; bases not matched to a gene: 3. The CDR3 has 14 amino acids. The germline V gene has CDR1 SGHRS and CDR2 YFSETQ. Written as DNA, the CDR3 is TGCGCCAGCAGCTTGGGCAGGGGGCTTTACGAGCAGTACTTC. It is translated as CASSLGRGLYEQYF. Full variable domain (remainder filled in from reference TRBV5-1 and TRBJ2-7): KAGVTQTPRYLIKTRGQQVTLSCSPISGHRSVSWYQQTPGQGLQFLFEYFSETQRNKGNFPGRFSGRQFSNSRSEMNVSTLELGDSALYLCASSLGRGLYEQYFGPGTRLTVT.

The rearrangement uses TRBV30 and TRBJ2-7, with a possible D match to TRBD2 (5 bases). The CDR3 is made up of 13 amino acids. V was cut by 0 bases and J by 2 bases, with 8 bases left in between. CDR1 is GTSNPN and CDR2 is SVGIG in the germline V gene (reference sequence). Here the CDR3 DNA reads TGTGCCTGGAGTGTAAGCGGACCCTACGAGCAGTACTTC. This codes for CAWSVSGPYEQYF.

In DNA form, the CDR3 reads TGTGCCCGCTTCAGGGTCAATCAGCCCCAGCATTTT. Protein sequence: CARFRVNQPQHF. V is TRBV3-1 (or the pseudogene TRBV3-2) and J is TRBJ1-5; D perhaps matches TRBD1 (5 bases). The CDR3 sequence is 12 residues long. CDR1 is LGHDT, CDR2 YNNKEL, per germline (reference sequence). Trimming stripped 11 bases from V and 3 bases from J, with 11 bases between.

This chain uses TRBV19 with TRBJ2-1; TRBD2 agrees at 8 bases. The CDR3 sequence is 17 residues long. Trimming removed 5 bases from V and 2 bases from J; junction bases left unmatched: 11. Germline V lookup: CDR1 LNHDA, CDR2 SQIVND (reference sequence). CDR3 in DNA: TGTGCCAGTAGTGCCATAGGGGCGGGAGGCCCCTACAATGAGCAGTTCTTC. This gives the protein CASSAIGAGGPYNEQFF.

V usage is TRBV18 and J usage is TRBJ1-1, with D uncertain. V shed 3 bases and J shed 1 base, with 9 bases lying between them. CDR3 length equals 14 residues. CDR1 and CDR2 from the germline V gene are KGHSH and LQKENI. CDR3 sequence (DNA): TGTGCCAGCTCACCCCTGGGCCGGAACACTGAAGCTTTCTTT. Its translation: CASSPLGRNTEAFF.

The chain combines TRBV25-1 with TRBJ2-1, with 8 bases matching TRBD2. CDR3 length equals 15 residues. The germline gives CDR1 MGHDK, CDR2 SYGVNS. Trimming at V came to 3 bases and at J to 11 bases, leaving 12 bases not matched to a gene. The CDR3 coding sequence is TGTGCCAGCAGTGACAACCCCGGACGGGAGGGCCAGCAGTTCTTC. It yields the protein CASSDNPGREGQQFF.